This T cell receptor (beta chain) originates from a study of shared clonotypes between healthy human individuals (dated by TCRdb to the early 2020s). Looking at the study overall: A couple of women and three men aged 18 to 49 years were included in the cohort. For each donor, three plates each were used for CD4 naive and CD4 memory, two plates were used for CD8 naive, and one plate was used for CD8 memory. To estimate repertoire size and how much clonotype sharing occurs between individuals, the study deeply sequenced the blood TCR repertoires of five healthy adults. To increase sequencing depth and limit assay-specific biases, different laboratories used diverse techniques to prepare libraries and sequence TCR repertoires. Between about 0.94 and 8.9 billion PBMCs per donor were obtained by leukapheresis. What the research found in general, with its limitations: Because the study included a small number of donors, the genetic and exposure-history diversity represented was limited. Higher generation probabilities were observed for clonotypes shared by all four sorted-subset donors than for non-shared clonotypes. Pairwise subsampling indicated that sequencing depth was expected to affect the degree of clonotype sharing among donors. Sharing across a few donors was observed for approximately 5% of naive CD4, about 4% of naive CD8, around 2.5% of memory CD4, and roughly 0.4% of memory CD8 clonotypes. Sampling was restricted to blood, and TCR repertoires in tissue are likely to differ from TCR repertoires in blood. Larger estimated clonotype richness was generally found for naive subsets than for memory subsets. Rarefaction of sorted-subset datasets indicated incomplete sequencing despite the large sequencing depth.

Donors were healthy HIV-negative adults with no recently reported acute infections or vaccinations. Only Caucasian adults living in Nashville, Tennessee, USA were represented among the donors. CD8 memory samples combined magnetically selected CD45RO+ cells with CCR7-negative CD45RA+ effector memory (TemRA) cells. After blood collection by leukapheresis, PBMCs were isolated using Ficoll-Histopaque density gradient centrifugation and then cryopreserved in the vapor phase of liquid nitrogen. Analytical flow cytometry was used to check the purity and quantity of every magnetically sorted T cell population. Each sorted fraction had its genomic DNA isolated and then quantified by UV absorbance on a Nanodrop 2000c. From a lookup of the germline V gene (reference sequence), CDR1 and CDR2 are MNHEY and SMNVEV. Including cysteine and phenylalanine, the CDR3 has 18 amino acids. The kept DNA is CDR3 alone, 54 bases in frame from the first base. V is pared back by 4 bases and J by 5 bases, with 26 bases lying between the germline termini.

Using the deep immunoSEQ assay, multiplex PCR amplified TCR CDR3 regions from genomic DNA. Extracted genomic DNA from each cell subset was distributed evenly across all wells of several immunoSEQ 96-well plates, and each plate was treated as a replicate. For sorted subsets, roughly 190 ng of genomic DNA, equivalent to around 29,000 T cell genomes, went into each replicate PCR. The purified libraries were quantified using a Qubit 3.0 fluorometer, sized with a Bioanalyzer 2100, and then quantified again using the KAPA Library Quantification kit. Each immunoSEQ 96-well plate was sequenced on its own single-read 150-cycle Illumina NextSeq 550 flow cell. The original methods were these. Because the immunoSEQ output held only junctional sequences and lacked quality scores, the filtering could not match the filtering applied to full-length reads. To assign V/J genes and CDR3, sequences were annotated against IMGT germline references using PyIR, a Python wrapper for IgBLAST v1.9. Reads were filtered out if the reads had weak V/J assignments (E-value above 1e-6), no CDR3, stop codons, out-of-frame junctions, or ambiguous translated residues. V3J clonotypes were defined as sequences sharing the same inferred V gene, J gene, and CDR3 amino acid sequence. To compute the percentage overlap between repertoires, the number of shared unique clonotypes was divided by the size of the smaller repertoire. Repertoire richness was assessed with RTK rarefaction, the Chao1 estimator, and Recon v2.1 estimates of unobserved clonotypes. Generation probabilities for all TCRbeta clonotypes obtained by the gDNA method from several donors were computed using OLGA. TCRdb mirrors the immuneACCESS table, restricted to in-frame sequences. Some clones are absent from its copies; in checked studies, under half trace to an unresolved V gene, and the reason for the others is unknown. V, J and clone size derive from that table, while D and trimming were established from the DNA sequence. The sample table lists fewer than 350,000 clones, around 87% of them with a count of one. Around 15% of the sample is in the top ten clones.

For this clone: Its antigen is not yet known. No quality values exist for individual bases; no much larger clone is one base distant.

Recombination linked TRBV27 to TRBJ2-5; tentative D gene TRBD1, with 6 bases matching. The sample consisted of memory CD8+ T cells sorted from blood. The meaning of the sample's cell subset or site label: CD45RO+ cells pooled with CCR7-negative TemRA cells. The receptor was derived from a man aged 18 to 35 in good health. The DNA sequence is TGTGCCAGCAGTTGGGTGCAGGGGCTACCGTTCGGTTTGGAGACCCAGTACTTC. Translated, this gives CASSWVQGLPFGLETQYF.